This T cell receptor (beta chain) was identified in a study of low-dose radiotherapy and immunotherapy resistance in tumors. The CDR3 length is 14 residues. CDR1 is SNHLY, CDR2 FYNNEI, per germline. With 6 bases clipped from V and 6 bases from J, the junction kept 9 bases outside the gene matches. This clonotype occurred many times. Indicated time point: after trial treatment. Indicated treatment: LDRT plus nivolumab, ipilimumab, low-dose cyclophosphamide and aspirin (RACIN trial). Nivolumab, ipilimumab, aspirin, low-dose cyclophosphamide and low-dose radiotherapy were all administered to the donors. Inclusion covered patients whose advanced solid tumors lacked tumor-infiltrating lymphocytes. TRAV- and TRBV-specific primers were used for first-strand cDNA, which covered alpha and beta chains. Using a constant-region primer together with a V-primer adapter, TCRs were subjected to 20 PCR cycles of amplification. In vitro transcription served to amplify the isolated mRNA. TCRdb re-analysed the reads in MiXCR, keeping a single row per CDR3 protein. The sample includes around 100,000 distinct CDR3 sequences, more than 20% of them seen just once.

The material was PBMCs, obtained after low-dose radiotherapy plus immunotherapy. This chain uses TRBV2 with TRBJ1-1; 8 bases line up with TRBD1. This TCR was recovered from a female donor with ovarian cancer. The CDR3 spells CASRPSGGRAEAFF. Written as DNA, the CDR3 is TGTGCCAGCAGACCCTCAGGGGGCAGAGCTGAAGCTTTCTTT.